This T cell receptor beta chain comes out of a study of cytotoxic CD8 clonotypes in ibrutinib-treated CLL. As for the study in general: Of the patients, about a dozen were relapsed/refractory, about 15 treatment-naive and around 17 IGHV unmutated. Study-wide findings and caveats: Public clonotypes, an uncommon group, contracted or remained stable on treatment.

Note on this clone: Its matching antigen is unknown.

In germline, CDR1 is SQVTM, CDR2 ANQGSEA. V lost 4 bases and J 3 bases, leaving 6 bases between the germline ends. This CDR3 region has 11 residues. With sequencing, the targeted depth ranged from 1 in 200,000 to 1 in 1 million T cells. Generated by immunoSEQ multiplex PCR, the TCRdb table keeps only in-frame clones and is missing some. The sample lists 200,000 to 250,000 clones, roughly 73% occurring once. This receptor was taken from a human donor with chronic lymphocytic leukemia. The material was PBMCs, obtained after 12 months of ibrutinib treatment. This chain uses TRBV29-1 with TRBJ1-2; possible D gene TRBD1, 5 bases. The CDR3 loop reads CSVVGDYGYTF. In DNA, the CDR3 is TGCAGCGTTGTAGGGGACTATGGCTACACCTTC.